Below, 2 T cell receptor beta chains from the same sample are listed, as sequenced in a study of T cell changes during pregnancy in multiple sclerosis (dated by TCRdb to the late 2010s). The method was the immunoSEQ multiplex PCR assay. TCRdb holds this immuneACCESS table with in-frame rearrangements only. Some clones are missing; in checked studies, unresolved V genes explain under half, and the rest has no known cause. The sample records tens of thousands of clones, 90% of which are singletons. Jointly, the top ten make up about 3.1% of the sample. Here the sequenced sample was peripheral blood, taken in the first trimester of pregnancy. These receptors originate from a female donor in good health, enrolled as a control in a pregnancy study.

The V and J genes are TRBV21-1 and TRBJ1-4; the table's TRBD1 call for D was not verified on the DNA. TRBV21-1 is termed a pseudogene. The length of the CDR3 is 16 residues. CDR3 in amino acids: CASSKGFRSANEKLFF. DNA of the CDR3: TGTGCCAGCAGCAAAGGTTTCAGGTCCGCTAATGAAAAACTGTTTTTT.

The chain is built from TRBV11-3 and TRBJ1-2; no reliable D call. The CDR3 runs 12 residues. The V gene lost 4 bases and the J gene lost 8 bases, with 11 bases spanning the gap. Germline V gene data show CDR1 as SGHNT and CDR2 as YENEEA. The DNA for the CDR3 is TGTGCCAGCAGCTCCCCTCTCGTGGGCTACACCTTC. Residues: CASSSPLVGYTF.